This T cell receptor (beta chain) was recorded in a study of T cell responses to AZD1222 COVID-19 vaccine. Germline V CDR1 and CDR2: MDHEN, SYDVKM. Between the trimmed V and J ends, which lost 5 bases and 14 bases, there was a span of 18 bases. The CDR3 sequence is 12 residues long. This table comes from immunoSEQ multiplex PCR, and its TCRdb copy is limited to in-frame clones, with some not included. The sample has about 180,000 clones, under 95% seen once. The chain couples TRBV28 to TRBJ2-5; D unclear. This clonotype was obtained from an adult who received the AZD1222 COVID-19 vaccine. The sample consisted of peripheral blood, taken 28 days after the second AZD1222 dose. CDR3 nucleotides: TGTGCCAGCAGTCACGGGCCCAGACACTGCTACTTC. This encodes CASSHGPRHCYF.